These T cell receptor beta chains were read from a single sample in a study of beta chain features in type 1 diabetes. Here immunoSEQ multiplex PCR was the method, and the copy in TCRdb shows in-frame clones only, minus some. The table shows approximately 160,000 clones, with more than 60% occurring only once. Specimen: naive CD4+ T cells from blood. Every receptor here comes from a young man with type 1 diabetes. Both conserved end residues are part of each CDR3. Fields, in order: J gene, V gene, D gene, clone size, CDR3 protein, CDR3 DNA. A D gene is named only where the DNA matches it firmly. Some rows mark clone size as missing; the rest say once, few, many or name a class of expanded clone.

TRBJ2-1 TRBV28 TRBD2 - CASSLRAGLAGNEQFF TGTGCCAGCAGTTTACGAGCCGGACTAGCTGGCAATGAGCAGTTCTTC
TRBJ2-5 TRBV9 - - CASSVVPDQETQYF TGTGCCAGCAGCGTAGTCCCCGACCAAGAGACCCAGTACTTC
TRBJ1-1 TRBV9 - - CASSSRGRDTEAFF TGTGCCAGCAGCTCCAGGGGAAGGGACACTGAAGCTTTCTTT
TRBJ1-2 TRBV30 - - CAWSVQGIGYTF TGTGCCTGGAGTGTACAAGGAATCGGCTACACCTTC
TRBJ2-3 TRBV7-2 - few CASSFGAPSTDTQYF TGTGCCAGCAGCTTCGGAGCTCCGTCCACAGATACGCAGTATTTT
TRBJ1-1 TRBV30 - - CAWSVGGALMNTEAFF TGTGCCTGGAGTGTCGGGGGGGCCCTTATGAACACTGAAGCTTTCTTT
TRBJ2-3 TRBV7-2 TRBD2 - CASSLAIGLAGVTQYF TGTGCCAGCAGCTTGGCAATCGGACTAGCGGGGGTTACGCAGTATTTT
TRBJ2-1 TRBV5-1 TRBD1 - CASSLNRGREQFF TGCGCCAGCAGCTTGAACAGGGGGAGAGAGCAGTTCTTC
TRBJ2-1 TRBV4-3 - - CASSQEGAVGNEQFF TGCGCCAGCAGCCAAGAGGGGGCGGTTGGGAATGAGCAGTTCTTC
TRBJ2-5 TRBV28 - - CASTTRDGVQETQYF TGTGCCAGCACCACCCGGGACGGGGTGCAAGAGACCCAGTACTTC
TRBJ2-3 TRBV7-9 - - CASSSTGGDTQYF TGTGCCAGCAGTTCTACCGGGGGCGATACGCAGTATTTT
TRBJ2-5 TRBV28 - - CASSLVQTQETQYF TGTGCCAGCAGTTTGGTTCAGACGCAAGAGACCCAGTACTTC
TRBJ2-7 TRBV30 - - CAWRTWNEQYF TGTGCCTGGAGGACATGGAACGAGCAGTACTTC
TRBJ2-4 TRBV30 - - CAWSVLGSFQYF TGTGCCTGGAGTGTACTAGGTAGTTTTCAGTACTTC
TRBJ1-1 TRBV25-1 TRBD1 - CASSNTGDAEAFF TGTGCCAGCAGTAACACAGGGGACGCTGAAGCTTTCTTT
TRBJ2-7 TRBV25-1 - - CASSEGGHSYEQYF TGTGCCAGCAGTGAAGGGGGACATTCTTACGAGCAGTACTTC
TRBJ2-1 TRBV7-2 TRBD1 - CASSSGQANEQFF TGTGCCAGCAGCTCAGGACAGGCCAATGAGCAGTTCTTC
TRBJ2-6 TRBV10-3 - - CAISSGSNVLTF TGTGCCATCAGTTCCGGGAGCAACGTCCTGACTTTC
TRBJ1-6 TRBV7-6 - once CASSLGQNNSPLHF TGTGCCAGCAGCTTAGGACAGAATAATTCACCCCTCCACTTT
TRBJ1-2 TRBV4-3 - - CASSQDRTGPGYTF TGCGCCAGCAGCCAAGATCGGACGGGGCCTGGCTACACCTTC
TRBJ2-5 TRBV11-2 - - CASSFGVGETQYF TGTGCCAGCAGCTTTGGTGTCGGTGAGACCCAGTACTTC
TRBJ2-7 TRBV30 - - CAWSQGLYEQYF TGTGCCTGGAGCCAGGGCCTCTACGAGCAGTACTTC
TRBJ2-2 TRBV9 - - CASSVVQANTGELFF TGTGCCAGCAGCGTAGTACAGGCGAACACCGGGGAGCTGTTTTTT
TRBJ1-2 TRBV25-1 - few CASRDWQYGYTF TGTGCCAGTAGGGACTGGCAATATGGCTACACCTTC
TRBJ1-2 TRBV5-1 - - CASSVDRHYGYTF TGCGCCAGCAGCGTCGACAGGCACTATGGCTACACCTTC
TRBJ1-5 TRBV29-1 - - CSVAVAGRQHF TGCAGCGTTGCTGTGGCAGGGAGACAGCATTTT
TRBJ2-1 TRBV27 TRBD2 - CASSLAGESSYNEQFF TGTGCCAGCAGTCTAGCGGGGGAAAGCTCCTACAATGAGCAGTTCTTC
TRBJ1-1 TRBV29-1 - - CSARVAGTEAFF TGCAGCGCTAGAGTGGCGGGCACTGAAGCTTTCTTT
TRBJ2-7 TRBV6-6 - - CASRGTYEQYF TGTGCCAGCAGAGGGACGTACGAGCAGTACTTC
TRBJ1-2 TRBV30 - few CAWMVLANYGYTF TGTGCCTGGATGGTCCTCGCCAACTATGGCTACACCTTC
TRBJ1-5 TRBV19 - few CASTTLGPQHF TGTGCCAGTACCACACTTGGGCCCCAGCATTTT
TRBJ2-4 TRBV23-1 - - CASSQSKQGRRGNIQYF TGCGCCAGCAGTCAATCGAAGCAGGGGAGGAGGGGGAACATTCAGTACTTC
TRBJ2-3 TRBV7-2 - - CASSPFTDTQYF TGTGCCAGCAGCCCCTTCACAGATACGCAGTATTTT
TRBJ1-6 TRBV30 - - CAWTTNSNSPLHF TGTGCCTGGACTACAAACAGCAATTCACCCCTCCACTTT
TRBJ2-5 TRBV25-1 - - CASGHGGRETQYF TGTGCCAGCGGTCACGGGGGGCGAGAGACCCAGTACTTC
TRBJ2-7 TRBV18 TRBD1 once CASSPGTVYYEQYF TGTGCCAGCTCACCTGGGACAGTCTACTACGAGCAGTACTTC
TRBJ2-1 TRBV27 - once CASSLSPTATNEQFF TGTGCCAGCAGTTTATCTCCGACAGCCACGAATGAGCAGTTCTTC
TRBJ2-7 TRBV30 TRBD1 few CAWSGSRDRPYEQYF TGTGCCTGGAGTGGCAGCAGGGACAGACCTTACGAGCAGTACTTC
TRBJ2-7 TRBV5-1 TRBD1 - CASSLGTGIYEQYF TGCGCCAGCAGCTTGGGGACAGGGATCTACGAGCAGTACTTC
TRBJ2-7 TRBV10-3 - - CAIRERSYGYEQYF TGTGCCATCAGGGAAAGGAGTTACGGCTACGAGCAGTACTTC
TRBJ1-4 TRBV4-3 - - CASSQEDTGRGVKLFF TGCGCCAGCAGCCAAGAAGATACAGGGAGGGGTGTAAAACTGTTTTTT
TRBJ1-1 TRBV29-1 - - CSGERGNTEAFF TGCAGCGGCGAGAGGGGGAACACTGAAGCTTTCTTT
TRBJ2-3 TRBV4-3 - - CASSHANRDNTQYF TGCGCCAGCAGCCACGCTAACAGGGACAATACGCAGTATTTT
TRBJ2-5 TRBV29-1 - - CSVEAGSRETQYF TGCAGCGTTGAGGCGGGTAGCCGCGAGACCCAGTACTTC
TRBJ2-1 TRBV7-9 - - CASSLGTGPFIEQFF TGTGCCAGCAGCTTAGGAACAGGTCCGTTCATTGAGCAGTTCTTC
TRBJ1-6 TRBV30 - - CAWIEGSYKSPLHF TGTGCCTGGATCGAGGGCTCCTATAAATCACCCCTCCACTTT
TRBJ1-2 TRBV7-9 TRBD1 few CASSMGQIGYTF TGTGCCAGCAGCATGGGACAGATAGGCTACACCTTC
TRBJ2-1 TRBV14 - - CASSQELPGQLWRDEQFF TGTGCCAGCAGCCAAGAACTACCCGGACAGCTCTGGCGTGATGAGCAGTTCTTC
TRBJ2-7 TRBV28 TRBD2 once CASSPGLVPEQYF TGTGCCAGCAGTCCGGGACTAGTTCCCGAGCAGTACTTC
TRBJ2-1 TRBV4-1 - - CASSQDITGAGGNEQFF TGCGCCAGCAGCCAAGATATTACAGGGGCAGGGGGGAATGAGCAGTTCTTC
TRBJ2-3 TRBV7-2 - - CASSLVGSGRTDTQYF TGTGCCAGCAGCTTAGTGGGGAGCGGGCGCACAGATACGCAGTATTTT
TRBJ1-5 TRBV6-5 - - CASRIQGGSNQPQHF TGTGCCAGCAGAATACAAGGCGGGAGCAATCAGCCCCAGCATTTT
TRBJ2-1 TRBV9 TRBD1 - CASSVKGQGWINEQFF TGTGCCAGCAGCGTAAAGGGACAGGGTTGGATCAATGAGCAGTTCTTC
TRBJ1-6 TRBV25-1 TRBD1 - CASRTGGSYNSPLHF TGTGCCAGCAGAACAGGGGGCTCCTATAATTCACCCCTCCACTTT
TRBJ2-6 TRBV10-3 - few CATFSGRRSGANVLTF TGTGCCACCTTCAGCGGGCGCCGCTCTGGGGCCAACGTCCTGACTTTC
TRBJ2-7 TRBV2 - - CASRTSHGGSYEQYF TGTGCCAGCAGGACCTCTCACGGGGGATCCTACGAGCAGTACTTC
TRBJ2-1 TRBV4-2 TRBD2 - CASSHSGLAGANNEQFF TGTGCCAGCAGTCACTCAGGATTAGCGGGGGCAAACAATGAGCAGTTCTTC
TRBJ1-1 TRBV29-1 - - CSVLRGGNTEAFF TGCAGCGTTCTGAGGGGAGGGAACACTGAAGCTTTCTTT
TRBJ2-3 TRBV7-9 - - CASSSADTQYF TGTGCCAGCAGCTCCGCAGATACGCAGTATTTT
TRBJ2-5 TRBV9 - - CASSPRDRPGGTQYF TGTGCCAGCAGCCCTCGGGACCGTCCTGGAGGGACCCAGTACTTC